This T cell receptor (beta chain) was sequenced for a study of CD8 T cells in ankylosing spondylitis. To note about this clonotype: The antigen remains undetermined.

The CDR3 extends over 13 amino acids. V shed 3 bases and J shed 3 bases, with 9 bases lying between them. Germline V CDR1 and CDR2: SGHNT, YYREEE (reference sequence). Each CDR3 protein is one row after TCRdb ran MiXCR on the 5' RACE reads. Of more than 300,000 distinct CDR3 sequences detected, 6.5% to 10% appear once; the ten largest clones hold about 15%. Notes on the study in general: Seemingly characteristic of ankylosing spondylitis blood was a TCR beta motif consisting of about 8 highly homologous variants. Prior work had noted some motif variants in reactive arthritis blood and synovial fluid.

The TCR originated in a male donor with ankylosing spondylitis. V is TRBV5-4 and J is TRBJ2-5; weak D call: TRBD1 (7 bases). Sample: blood, either unsorted or a sorted T cell fraction (not recorded which). In DNA form, the CDR3 reads TGTGCCAGCAGCTCCAGGGGGGAAGAGACCCAGTACTTC. It translates to CASSSRGEETQYF.